These 6 T cell receptor beta chains originate from one sample sequenced in a study of OX40 agonist ivuxolimab in advanced cancers. Assay used: immunoSEQ multiplex PCR; TCRdb lists only in-frame clones, some missing. Of approximately 81,000 clones in the sample, more than 65% were seen once. The sample in question was CD4+ or CD8+ T cells sorted from blood, obtained in a trial of the OX40 agonist ivuxolimab. These receptors originate from an adult with an advanced solid tumor such as melanoma, head and neck, liver or kidney cancer.

The rearrangement uses TRBV18 and TRBJ1-6; D is undetermined. CDR1 KGHSH and CDR2 LQKENI come from the germline V gene. Trimming stripped 2 bases from V and 6 bases from J, with 8 bases between. The CDR3 extends over 14 amino acids. The CDR3 loop reads CASSPGYRNSPLHF. CDR3 nucleotide sequence: TGTGCCAGCTCACCAGGCTACCGTAATTCACCCCTCCACTTT.

V and J are TRBV9 and TRBJ2-1; TRBD1 is a possible D gene (6 bases). The CDR3 consists of 14 residues. The V gene lost 0 bases and the J gene lost 10 bases, with 14 bases spanning the gap. Germline V CDR1 and CDR2: SGDLS, YYNGEE. CDR3 in amino acids: CASSVGGHPTEQFF. The CDR3, as DNA: TGTGCCAGCAGCGTAGGGGGACACCCCACGGAGCAGTTCTTC.

The chain uses TRBV11-3 and TRBJ2-2; 12 nucleotides agree with TRBD2. The CDR3 extends over 17 amino acids. Germline V gives CDR1 SGHNT, CDR2 YENEEA. V gave up 3 bases and J gave up 5 bases; unmatched junction bases: 7. CDR3 DNA sequence: TGTGCCAGCAGCTTTAATATTGGGACTAGCGGGACCGGGGAGCTGTTTTTT. This encodes CASSFNIGTSGTGELFF.

V is TRBV7-6 and J is TRBJ2-1; 8 positions match TRBD2. The CDR3 extends over 17 amino acids. Germline V lookup: CDR1 SGHVS, CDR2 FNYEAQ. The trim removed 2 bases at V and 6 bases at J, leaving 12 bases unmatched. Written as DNA, the CDR3 is TGTGCCAGCAGCTTACCGGCTAGCGGGCAAAACACCAATGAGCAGTTCTTC. Encoded protein: CASSLPASGQNTNEQFF.

The chain recombines TRBV5-1 with TRBJ1-5; D perhaps matches TRBD1 (6 bases). Germline V CDR1 and CDR2: SGHRS, YFSETQ. Deletions cut 4 bases from V and 0 bases from J, with 11 bases between. The CDR3 runs to 15 residues. DNA for the CDR3: TGCGCCAGCAGCGAAGGACAGACTAGCAATCAGCCCCAGCATTTT. It codes for CASSEGQTSNQPQHF.

The J gene is TRBJ1-2, the V gene TRBV27; D unclear. Trimming removed 5 bases at V and 0 bases at J, with 13 bases between. The CDR3 is 15 amino acids. Per the germline V gene, CDR1 is MNHEY and CDR2 is SMNVEV (reference sequence). CDR3 sequence (DNA): TGTGCCAGCAGTCCACGGACGATTACTAACTATGGCTACACCTTC. Translating gives CASSPRTITNYGYTF.